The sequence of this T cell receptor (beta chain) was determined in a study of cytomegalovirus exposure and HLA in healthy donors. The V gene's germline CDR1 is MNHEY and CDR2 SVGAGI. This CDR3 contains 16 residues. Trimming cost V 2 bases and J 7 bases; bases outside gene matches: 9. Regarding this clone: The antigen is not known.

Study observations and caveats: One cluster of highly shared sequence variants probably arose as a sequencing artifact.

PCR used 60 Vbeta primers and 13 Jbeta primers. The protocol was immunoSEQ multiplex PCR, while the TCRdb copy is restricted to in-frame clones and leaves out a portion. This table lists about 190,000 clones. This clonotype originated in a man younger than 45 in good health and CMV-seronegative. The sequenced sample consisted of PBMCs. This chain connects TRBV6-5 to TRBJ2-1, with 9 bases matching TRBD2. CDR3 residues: CASSYGLAGGPNEQFF. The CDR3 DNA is TGTGCCAGCAGTTACGGTTTGGCGGGAGGGCCAAATGAGCAGTTCTTC.